This is a list of T cell receptor beta chains from one sample in a study of blood T cell repertoires in COVID-19. The repertoire was sequenced with immunoSEQ multiplex PCR; TCRdb's copy has only in-frame clones and lacks some. Here the sample spans around 300,000 clones, 75% to 90% being singletons. Input material: peripheral blood. These receptor sequences come from a woman in her 50s with COVID-19, enrolled during active disease. The CDR3 runs from the conserved cysteine through the conserved F or W. The D gene is left open where the match is weak. Size tells how often a clone was seen (once, few, many) or the class of an expanded clone, and some rows leave it out.

TRBJ2-7,TRBV5-4,once,.,TGTGCCAGCAGCTTGAGGCAGGACTACGAGCAGTACTTC,CASSLRQDYEQYF
TRBJ2-7,TRBV5-1,.,TRBD2,TGCGCCAGCAGCTTAGTGGCTAGCGGTTGGGAGAAGCAGTACTTC,CASSLVASGWEKQYF
TRBJ1-1,TRBV19,once,.,TGTGCCAGTAGTATAAATTGGGCAGTTATGAACACTGAAGCTTTCTTT,CASSINWAVMNTEAFF
TRBJ2-7,TRBV12-2,few,.,TGTGCAAGTCCTCGTGTCGCAGTGACTGGGGGCTCGGAGCAGTACTTC,CASPRVAVTGGSEQYF
TRBJ1-1,TRBV7-9,.,TRBD1,TGTGCCAGCAGCTCCCGGGACAGGGGATTGGGCACTGAAGCTTTCTTT,CASSSRDRGLGTEAFF
TRBJ1-3,TRBV5-1,.,.,TGCGCCAGCAGCCCGCGGTCGAGCTCTGGAAACACCATATATTTT,CASSPRSSSGNTIYF
TRBJ1-2,TRBV6-6,.,TRBD1,TGTGCCAGCAGTCGACCCCCCCCCGGGACAGGGCTCTATGGCTACACCTTC,CASSRPPPGTGLYGYTF
TRBJ2-1,TRBV6-5,.,TRBD2,TGTGCCAGCAGTCCCCAGCGGGGGGGCGGTGAGCAGTTCTTC,CASSPQRGGGEQFF
TRBJ2-5,TRBV19,.,.,TGTGCCAGTAGTAACTCGGGAACCGGAGGGACCCAGTACTTC,CASSNSGTGGTQYF
TRBJ1-1,TRBV6-5,.,TRBD1,TGTGCCAGCAGACGCGAGACAGGGCGAGGCACTGAAGCTTTCTTT,CASRRETGRGTEAFF
TRBJ2-1,TRBV10-3,once,.,TGTGCCATCAGTGCCCCCGGTTTGAGGGAGGAGGAGCAGTTCTTC,CAISAPGLREEEQFF
TRBJ2-7,TRBV11-3,.,.,TGTGCCAGCAGCAGCGTCGAGCGGGACATTTACGAGCAGTACTTC,CASSSVERDIYEQYF
TRBJ2-1,TRBV5-6,.,TRBD2,TGTGCCAGCAGCTTGGTTACTAGCGGTTACAATGAGCAGTTCTTC,CASSLVTSGYNEQFF
TRBJ2-1,TRBV19,.,.,TGTGCCAGTAGGGCGGTCCCTGGCTACAATGAGCAGTTCTTC,CASRAVPGYNEQFF
TRBJ2-2,TRBV2,.,TRBD2,TGTGCCAGCAGTGGGACTAGCGGGAGGACCGGGGAGCTGTTTTTT,CASSGTSGRTGELFF
TRBJ1-4,TRBV27,.,.,TGTGCCAGCAGCCCCGGAGGAGGGGCCGGAGTTACAACTAATGAAAAACTGTTTTTT,CASSPGGGAGVTTNEKLFF
TRBJ1-1,TRBV19,.,.,TGTGCCATTGGGGCAGGGCCCACTGAAGCTTTCTTT,CAIGAGPTEAFF
TRBJ2-6,TRBV6-6,.,.,TGTGCCAGTGTGCAGGGGCTCGGCTCTGGGGCCAACGTCCTGACTTTC,CASVQGLGSGANVLTF
TRBJ1-2,TRBV6-2/TRBV6-3,.,.,TGTGCCAGCAGTTTTGGCGGGCTTGCTAACTATGGCTACACCTTC,CASSFGGLANYGYTF
TRBJ1-1,TRBV9,.,TRBD1,TGTGCCAGCAGCGCTCAGGGGGCGAACACTGAAGCTTTCTTT,CASSAQGANTEAFF
TRBJ1-1,TRBV10-1,.,TRBD1,TGCGCCAGCAGTGGGACAGGGAGAGCTTTCTTT,CASSGTGRAFF
TRBJ2-1,TRBV5-1,.,TRBD1,TGCGCCAGCAACGGACAGGGAACTAGTGAGCAGTTCTTC,CASNGQGTSEQFF
TRBJ2-7,TRBV6-5,.,.,TGTGCCAGCAGTTACTCGCAGGGTGGCTACGAGCAGTACTTC,CASSYSQGGYEQYF
TRBJ1-4,TRBV27,.,.,TGTGCCATCTCCTACGAGGGAGAAAAACTGTTTTTT,CAISYEGEKLFF
TRBJ2-5,TRBV21-1,.,.,TGTGCCAGCAGCAAAGTGAAGTATTGGCGGGGGCGAGAGACCCAGTACTTC,CASSKVKYWRGRETQYF
TRBJ1-1,TRBV5-8,.,.,TGTGCCAGCAGCTTGTCTCTCCTGGGGGGGCTGCGCACTGAAGCTTTCTTT,CASSLSLLGGLRTEAFF
TRBJ1-5,TRBV5-1,.,TRBD1,TGCGCCAGCAGCTTGGAGGGGGCGAGCAATCAGCCCCAGCATTTT,CASSLEGASNQPQHF